These 17 T cell receptor beta chains originate from one sample sequenced in a study of blood T cell repertoires in COVID-19. This table comes from immunoSEQ multiplex PCR, and its TCRdb copy is limited to in-frame clones, with some not included. The sample contains around 250,000 clones, approximately 82% of which appear only once. Input material: peripheral blood. The receptors come from a woman older than 75 with acute or convalescent COVID-19.

CDR3 bases: TGCAGTGCTAGTTTTAACAATGAGCAGTTCTTC. Translation: CSASFNNEQFF. The chain joins TRBV20-1 to TRBJ2-1; unclear D gene. CDR1 is DFQATT and CDR2 is SNEGSKA in the germline V gene (reference sequence). The ends were cut back, 3 bases at V and 5 bases at J, with 5 bases in the middle. This CDR3 has 11 residues.

This rearrangement joins TRBV6-6 to TRBJ2-5; perhaps TRBD2 as D (5 bases). Germline values: CDR1 MNHNY, CDR2 SVGAGI (reference sequence). Trimming shortened V by 6 bases and J by 2 bases, and 16 bases separated the two germline ends. This CDR3 is built from 15 residues. Here the CDR3 reads CASRNEPGTQETQYF. CDR3 coding DNA: TGTGCCAGCAGAAACGAACCGGGAACTCAAGAGACCCAGTACTTC.

V gene TRBV4-2 combines with J gene TRBJ2-1, with a tentative D call TRBD2 (6 bases). Germline CDR1 LGHNA, CDR2 YNFKEQ. Trimming pared 1 base from V and 8 bases from J, leaving 21 bases between. This CDR3 contains 17 residues. CDR3 amino acids: CASSQGARTTIMDEQFF. In DNA, the CDR3 is TGTGCCAGCAGCCAAGGGGCCCGGACTACCATAATGGATGAGCAGTTCTTC.

The V gene is TRBV5-1, the J gene TRBJ1-6; the D gene is possibly TRBD1 (6 bases). Trimming took off 3 bases at V and 9 bases at J, with 22 bases between the two ends. The CDR3 contains 17 residues. CDR1 is SGHRS, CDR2 YFSETQ, per germline. CDR3 region: CASSSTGSVTGSSPLHF. CDR3 sequence (DNA): TGCGCCAGCAGCTCGACAGGTTCCGTAACGGGCTCTTCACCCCTCCACTTT.

This clone was recorded once. This chain connects TRBV28 to TRBJ2-1, with 7 bases lining up with TRBD1. This CDR3 has 16 residues. The germline gives CDR1 MDHEN, CDR2 SYDVKM. Trimming at V came to 2 bases and at J to 2 bases, leaving 6 bases not matched to a gene. For the CDR3, the DNA is TGTGCCAGCAGTTTACCATCGACAGGGACCTACAATGAGCAGTTCTTC. Its translation is CASSLPSTGTYNEQFF.

This clone was observed many times. The chain links TRBV2 to TRBJ1-5; possible D gene TRBD1, 5 bases. The CDR3 extends over 14 amino acids. Trimming took off 6 bases at V and 0 bases at J, with 9 bases between the two ends. CDR1 and CDR2 (germline): SNHLY, FYNNEI. CDR3 amino acids: CASRDRSSNQPQHF. CDR3 DNA sequence: TGTGCCAGCAGAGACAGAAGTAGCAATCAGCCCCAGCATTTT.

V usage is TRBV25-1 and J usage is TRBJ1-2, with a weak D call TRBD1 (5 bases). Trimming cost V 0 bases and J 4 bases, with 9 bases left between them. This CDR3 spans 14 amino acids. Germline lookup yields CDR1 MGHDK and CDR2 SYGVNS. CDR3 protein: CASSEYDSVYGYTF. For the CDR3, the DNA is TGTGCCAGCAGTGAATACGACAGTGTCTATGGCTACACCTTC.

This rearrangement joins TRBV6-6 to TRBJ1-2; 7 bases line up with TRBD1. J lost 0 bases, V lost 5 bases, and 15 bases had no gene match. The CDR3 is made up of 18 amino acids. Per the germline V gene, CDR1 is MNHNY and CDR2 is SVGAGI (reference sequence). DNA for the CDR3: TGTGCCAGCAGTCCCCGAGGAAGACAGGGCAGCTCTAACTATGGCTACACCTTC. Its protein product is CASSPRGRQGSSNYGYTF.

The chain links TRBV5-6 to TRBJ1-2; D is perhaps TRBD1 (5 bases). The CDR3 consists of 14 residues. Between the trimmed V and J ends, which lost 2 bases and 5 bases, there was a span of 13 bases. Germline V gives CDR1 SGHDT, CDR2 YYEEEE. The CDR3 nucleotides read TGTGCCAGCAGCTTTGTGGGGACTGCTTATGGCTACACCTTC. Translating it yields CASSFVGTAYGYTF.

The CDR3 is CASSTPGGRKTQYF. The CDR3 DNA sequence: TGTGCCAGCAGCACCCCCGGGGGTCGGAAGACCCAGTACTTC. The rearrangement joins TRBV21-1 to TRBJ2-5; the D call TRBD2 from the table was never checked on the DNA. TRBV21-1 is listed as a pseudogene. The CDR3 length is 14 residues.

This clone appeared once. CDR3: CASSVLAGNNEQFF. The CDR3, as DNA: TGTGCCAGCAGCGTTCTAGCGGGCAACAATGAGCAGTTCTTC. The chain employs TRBV9 and TRBJ2-1; TRBD2 aligns across 8 bases. CDR3 length equals 14 residues. J was trimmed by 5 bases and V by 2 bases; bases with no gene match: 3. The germline V gene has CDR1 SGDLS and CDR2 YYNGEE.

This chain joins TRBV2 and TRBJ1-5; weak D call: TRBD1 (5 bases). The V and J ends lost 8 bases and 2 bases respectively, with 13 bases between them. This CDR3 spans 14 amino acids. Germline-derived CDR1 and CDR2 are SNHLY and FYNNEI. The CDR3 sequence is CASQTRGGNQPQHF. The DNA of the CDR3 is TGTGCCAGCCAAACGCGGGGCGGCAATCAGCCCCAGCATTTT.

The J gene is TRBJ2-1, the V gene TRBV4-1; TRBD2 matches at 11 bases. The CDR3 loop spans 16 amino acids. Germline V CDR1 and CDR2: MGHRA, YSYEKL. The V gene end was trimmed by 1 base and the J gene end by 7 bases; junction bases not matched to a gene: 6. CDR3 in DNA: TGCGCCAGCAGCCAAGGTACTAGCGGGAGTTGGAATGAGCAGTTCTTC. Translating gives CASSQGTSGSWNEQFF.

The V and J genes are TRBV9 and TRBJ1-1, with a tentative D call TRBD1 (5 bases). V shed 3 bases and J shed 7 bases, with 10 bases lying between them. The germline CDR1 and CDR2 sequences are SGDLS and YYNGEE. CDR3 size: 12 residues. The CDR3 loop reads CASSADDSEAFF. The CDR3 nucleotides are TGTGCCAGCAGCGCAGATGACAGTGAAGCTTTCTTT.

The V and J genes are TRBV14 and TRBJ2-4; TRBD2 aligns across 16 bases. The CDR3 length is 18 residues. Unmatched junction bases numbered 7, after V lost 1 base and J lost 7 bases. The germline CDR1 and CDR2 sequences are SGHDN and FVKESK. In DNA form, the CDR3 reads TGTGCCAGCAGCCAAGTTGGGACTAGCGGGAGGGCCCGGAACATTCAGTACTTC. It translates to CASSQVGTSGRARNIQYF.

The gene calls are TRBV12-2 and TRBJ2-7; TRBD2 is the table's D call and was not checked against the DNA. TRBV12-2 is annotated as a pseudogene. The CDR3 extends over 12 amino acids. The CDR3 loop is CASRLSYYEQYF. The CDR3 DNA reads as TGTGCAAGTCGCTTATCCTACTACGAGCAGTACTTC.

This clone was seen a single time. J is TRBJ2-1 and V is TRBV7-2; 8 positions agree with TRBD2. J was trimmed by 7 bases and V by 2 bases; bases with no gene match: 10. Per germline, CDR1 SGHTA and CDR2 FQGNSA. The CDR3 sequence is 16 residues long. The CDR3 region is CASSLLGGGRGNEQFF. In nucleotides, the CDR3 is TGTGCCAGCAGCTTACTCGGGGGGGGAAGGGGTAATGAGCAGTTCTTC. The full variable domain, its missing parts supplied by reference TRBV7-2 and TRBJ2-1, is GAGVSQSPSNKVTEKGKDVELRCDPISGHTALYWYRQSLGQGLEFLIYFQGNSAPDKSGLPSDRFSAERTGGSVSTLTIQRTQQEDSAVYLCASSLLGGGRGNEQFFGPGTRLTVL.